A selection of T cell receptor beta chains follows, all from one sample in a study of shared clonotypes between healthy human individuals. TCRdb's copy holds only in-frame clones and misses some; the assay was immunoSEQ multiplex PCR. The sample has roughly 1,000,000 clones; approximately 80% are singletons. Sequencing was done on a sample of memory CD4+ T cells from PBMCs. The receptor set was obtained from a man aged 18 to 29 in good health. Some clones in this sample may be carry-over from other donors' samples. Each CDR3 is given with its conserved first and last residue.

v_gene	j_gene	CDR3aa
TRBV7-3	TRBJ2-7	CASSSSGTGEDEQYF
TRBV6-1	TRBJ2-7	CASRDRSTYEQYF
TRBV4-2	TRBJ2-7	CASSRKLAGGPHEQYF
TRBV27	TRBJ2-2	CASSLFGRVTGELFF
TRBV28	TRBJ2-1	CASRESQGAPLISYNEQFF
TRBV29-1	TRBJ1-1	CSALTGTGTEAFF
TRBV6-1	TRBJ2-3	CASSGTASSTDTQYF
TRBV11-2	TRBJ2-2	CASLGPNTGELFF
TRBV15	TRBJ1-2	CATSRDIGRADGYTF
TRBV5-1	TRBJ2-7	CASSFVEGYEQYF
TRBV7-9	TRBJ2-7	CASSLGHGDEQYF
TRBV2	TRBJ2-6	CAGGAGNPGANVLTF
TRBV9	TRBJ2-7	CASSSGTRGEQYF
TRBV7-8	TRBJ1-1	CASSLALRLGQGYAFF
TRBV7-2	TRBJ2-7	CASSFRRDSYEQYF
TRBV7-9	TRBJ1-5	CASSLDPRGQGFNQPQHF
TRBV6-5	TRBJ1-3	CASRPGGAGNTIYF
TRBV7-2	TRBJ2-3	CASSYSTDTQYF
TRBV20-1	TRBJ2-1	CSAGRGGEQFF
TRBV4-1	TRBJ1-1	CASSKDRGREAFF
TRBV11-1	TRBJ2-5	CASSGRAGLETQYF
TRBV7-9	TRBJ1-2	CASLKDQSPYGYTF
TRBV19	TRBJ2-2	CASSRREGTGELFF
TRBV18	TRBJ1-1	CASSPIQGAEAFF
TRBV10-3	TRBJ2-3	CAISGTSGREPDTQYF
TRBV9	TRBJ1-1	CASSAPGRRAEAFF
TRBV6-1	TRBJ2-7	CASSEIAGPLEQYF
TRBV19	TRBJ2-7	CASSPSAGGSYEQYF
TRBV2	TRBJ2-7	CASSDYEQYF
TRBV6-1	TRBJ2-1	CASSELWGKGNEQFF
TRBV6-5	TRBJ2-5	CASRLSLAAETQYF
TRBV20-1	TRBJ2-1	CSARVGREQFF
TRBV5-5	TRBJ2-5	CASSWTGGIQETQYF
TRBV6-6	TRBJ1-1	CASSRDAWEAFF
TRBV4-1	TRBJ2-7	CASSHTRDNYEQYF
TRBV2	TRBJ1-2	CASSRDRGRVGGGYTF
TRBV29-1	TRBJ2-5	CSVAGGGQETQYF
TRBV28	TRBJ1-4	CASRRGQSEKLFF
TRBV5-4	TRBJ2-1	CASSLGGRAFNEQFF
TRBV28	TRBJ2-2	CASTSWGQGNTGELFF
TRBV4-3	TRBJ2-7	CASSQDVSLVEQYF
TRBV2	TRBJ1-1	CASSERGTEAFF